This T cell receptor beta chain was recorded in a study of cytomegalovirus exposure and HLA in healthy donors (dated by TCRdb to the late 2010s). Context from the whole study: An earlier analysis of some 600 of the donors reported under 300 Gb of sequence data and approximately 120 million unique TCR beta sequences obtained from roughly 170 million T cells. Approximately 310 gigabases of sequencing data and some 85 million unique TCR sequences were included in an early release covering about 700 HLA-typed donors. Of the approximately 400 genotyped donors, approximately 80% were placed in the genetic ancestry cluster associated with self-reported Caucasian donors. The aim of the study was to test whether cataloging public T cell receptors could identify signatures of past pathogen exposure. The T cell repertoires of 666 subjects were profiled by immunosequencing and related to cytomegalovirus serostatus. A separate validation cohort of over a hundred different subjects was used in addition to the 666-subject first cohort. To predict cytomegalovirus infection status, the study brought together high-throughput TCR immunosequencing, statistical association of individual TCRs with disease status, and machine learning. A later analysis re-examined previously published TCR beta repertoires from about 670 donors and added high-resolution HLA genotyping to investigate patterns of TCR occurrence. Rather than drawing on any new phenotypic data, the later analysis identified candidate immune exposures from TCR beta sequences and the way those sequences occurred across donors. In an earlier analysis of around 540 of the donors, high-throughput TCR beta sequencing was used to judge whether each TCR beta V gene segment behaved as functional or pseudogenic. Alongside the repertoire data, information on donor age, sex, ethnicity and CMV serostatus was compiled. Genome-wide SNP genotypes for about 65% of the 666 donors were used in a later genetic analysis, which treated that subset as a discovery cohort. All discovery cohort repertoires had been generated on a single sequencing platform. HLA typing covered class I and class II loci at four-digit resolution. Typing coverage differed by locus: A, B, C, DRB1 and DQB1 were typed in roughly 629-630 donors, DQA1 in about 500, DPA1 in some 610, and DPB1 in about 450. Because of strong linkage in the cohort, roughly five DR-DQ haplotypes were treated as single units for association and clustering. Across around 400 genotyped donors of the cohort, an average of roughly 230,000 unique TCR beta nucleotide sequences per donor were sequenced, and around 20% of those sequences were non-productive. Results the study describes overall, beyond this receptor: V-gene and J-gene trimming of TCR beta chains was associated with a missense DCLRE1C variant in a later genetic analysis, and the association was replicated in an independent cohort. The sequencing pipeline was judged likely to have produced a cluster of highly shared sequence variants as a technical artifact. In a later analysis, TCR association rates were found to vary across HLA loci, with the most associated TCRs seen for DRB1 alleles and the fewest for HLA-C alleles. Most TCR sequences were seen in very few donors, while some public TCRs were found in many individuals. At a false discovery rate of 0.05, a later analysis linked around 15,000 TCR beta sequences to specific HLA alleles. Because HLA typing was unavailable for some donors at each locus, only the typed subset was used in association tests. Assigning TCR associations to individual alleles was difficult when HLA alleles, especially DR and DQ, strongly co-occurred. According to a later analysis, most CMV-associated TCR beta chains appeared to be HLA-restricted, and the HLA associations seemed to be driven largely by CMV exposure. In both the original and validation cohorts, the classifier was reported to diagnose cytomegalovirus status with high specificity and sensitivity. This cohort had only TCR beta chains sequenced, and the lack of alpha or paired-chain data limited which features could be detected. In an earlier analysis of some 640 of the donors, most TCR beta V segments were observed in productive rearrangements about 87% or about 30% of the time, broadly matching IMGT annotations. In a later genetic analysis, fewer N-insertions in productive TCRs were reported among donors in an Asian-associated ancestry cluster than the roughly 640-donor mean. Correlated functional status among segregating V segments might be attributable to linkage disequilibrium, but an unknown experimental factor could not be ruled out. Sequencing depth was assumed to be roughly uniform across donors in the presence/absence analyses, though that assumption may not hold. The earlier analysis of a few hundred of the donors excluded some 15 rarely observed V segments, including chromosome 9 orphons, because counts were too low. Several of the top co-occurrence clusters appeared to be linked to parvovirus B19, influenza, CMV and Epstein-Barr virus, according to a later analysis. In the study, about 150 TCR beta chains were listed as associated with cytomegalovirus. Three of the identified cytomegalovirus-associated TCR beta chains were confirmed in vitro to be specific for cytomegalovirus antigens. Some IMGT-functional V segments, including TRBV6-2 and TRBV6-3, could not be told apart with the 87-base-pair reads, so those segments were excluded. A further reported finding was that TCR beta sequences accurately predicted the HLA-A and HLA-B alleles for most subjects in the first cohort. According to the authors, the approach could potentially be generalized to other disease states and immunological phenotypes. Immune exposure information for the cohort was limited to CMV serostatus. In a later analysis, HLA-associated TCR beta chains showed more clonal expansion and lower generation probabilities than non-associated chains that were equally common.

Taken from the germline V gene, the CDR1 and CDR2 loops are SGHRS and YFSETQ. V and J lose 0 bases and 7 bases, and a span of 17 bases separates them. Including the terminal cysteine and phenylalanine, the CDR3 comprises 16 residues. Only the CDR3 part of the read is kept: 48 bases, read in frame from the first base. As for this clone: Which antigen it targets is not known. Per-base qualities were not stored, and no clone one base away is much larger.

The cohort was made up of approximately 700 healthy bone marrow donors. At the time of sampling, every cohort member was nominally healthy, though immune exposures that went unrecorded were likely present. The donor tested CMV seronegative and was one of the 352 seronegative cohort members. Each donor provided a peripheral blood sample, and peripheral blood mononuclear cells were used for TCR beta sequencing. Genomic DNA was extracted from the blood cell samples with the Qiagen DNeasy Blood Extraction Kit. Library construction relied on the immunoSEQ multiplex PCR assay. The multiplex PCR relied on a mix of 60 forward primers for TCR Vbeta segments and 13 reverse primers for TCR Jbeta segments. The CDR3 region of rearranged TCR beta genes was amplified from genomic DNA by a multiplex PCR assay. The amplified TCR beta libraries were sequenced on the Illumina HiSeq System as 87-base-pair reads. As for how the authors treated the data: A later analysis tallied 75 million to 95 million unique TCR beta chains across the 666 repertoires, and approximately 11 million of those chains were shared by two or more donors. Raw reads were error-corrected and collapsed into unique sequences with a nearest-neighbor algorithm that merged closely related sequences to remove PCR and sequencing errors. Alignment of CDR3 sequences to IMGT reference sequences was used to assign V, D and J gene segments. For a sequence to be retained, a match of at least six nucleotides was required to both a V gene segment and a J gene segment. Rearrangements were called productive when the CDR3 lacked stop codons and stayed in frame with V and J; all others were non-productive. Following IMGT convention, CDR3 was defined as the stretch from the second conserved V-encoded cysteine to the conserved J-encoded phenylalanine. In an earlier analysis of more than 550 of the donors, sequences lacking an unambiguous match to a single V gene segment were excluded. In an earlier analysis of several hundred of the donors, V segments were called functional above 56.7% productive rearrangements and were called segregating when the between-donor standard deviation exceeded 5%. A statistical classification framework was built for diagnosing cytomegalovirus status from the catalog of TCR beta chain sequences. V and J gene assignment, in a later analysis, came from comparing TCR nucleotide sequences with IMGT/GENE-DB human TR gene sequences. A later analysis assigned CDR3 sequences and most-parsimonious VDJ recombination scenarios with the TCRdist pipeline. A later analysis defined each TCR beta chain by its CDR3 amino acid sequence plus V-gene family, and excluded reads lacking a unique V-gene family. A later analysis removed 450 to 600 highly shared, low-generation-probability nucleotide sequences to deal with suspected cross-contamination and a sequencing artifact. For each public chain, a later analysis derived a clonal expansion index from normalized ranks of inferred template counts within each repertoire. In a later analysis, generation probabilities were computed using a VDJ recombination model fitted to out-of-frame rearrangements, and the results were checked against IGoR. In a later analysis, TCR-TCR, TCR-HLA and TCR-CMV co-occurrence was scored with hypergeometric tests, and a repertoire-size bias correction was applied to TCR pairs. To estimate false discovery rates, a later analysis permuted the HLA or CMV assignments 20 times. In a later analysis, co-occurring TCRs were grouped using DBSCAN, with TCRdist sequence similarity added in when clustering inside HLA-allele-positive subsets. Co-occurrence clustering excluded repertoires with fewer than 30,000 or more than 120,000 public chains, plus five with anomalous nucleotide sharing. This immuneACCESS table, as held by TCRdb, lists in-frame sequences with V and J called but not all clones. Of the missing ones, under half trace to an unresolved V gene in checked studies; the others have no known cause. The V and J calls and clone size were taken over from that table, and D and trimming were inferred from the DNA. The table for this sample lists 200,000 to 250,000 clones; roughly 80% of them were counted only once. Together, the top ten hold 2.5% to 3% of the sample.

Sequences were obtained from PBMCs. This sequence uses TRBV5-1 and TRBJ1-3; the D region possibly corresponds to TRBD1 (6 bases align). The source is a man between 25 and 39 years old in good health and CMV-seronegative. The CDR3 has the sequence CASSLEARGPANTIYF. The nucleotide sequence reads TGCGCCAGCAGCTTGGAGGCCAGGGGCCCAGCTAACACCATATATTTT. This CDR3, with the reference TRBV5-1 and TRBJ1-3 proteins standing in past its ends, gives the full variable domain KAGVTQTPRYLIKTRGQQVTLSCSPISGHRSVSWYQQTPGQGLQFLFEYFSETQRNKGNFPGRFSGRQFSNSRSEMNVSTLELGDSALYLCASSLEARGPANTIYFGEGSWLTVV.